Below, one T cell receptor beta chain is given with its context. Germline CDR1 is GTSNPN and CDR2 is SVGIG (reference sequence). The CDR3 sequence is 13 residues long. V was pared by 1 base and J by 4 bases, with 10 bases between. After extraction with the RNeasy kit, about 0.45 to 1 ug of the RNA was reverse transcribed using random hexamers. TCRdb used MiXCR to reprocess the immunoSEQ multiplex PCR reads, holding one entry per CDR3 protein. The sample lists over 140,000 distinct CDR3 sequences; about 95% were seen once. The data originate from a study of CD8 T cells in Susac syndrome. Sequencing was carried out using CD4+ T cells from PBMCs. The receptor was isolated from a human donor with Susac syndrome. The chain combines TRBV30 with TRBJ1-1; D not certain. The CDR3 DNA reads as TGTGCCTGGAGTGGAGGTCGGGGCACTGAAGCTTTCTTT. Its protein is CAWSGGRGTEAFF. Drawing the rest from reference TRBV30 and TRBJ1-1, the complete variable domain is SQTIHQWPATLVQPVGSPLSLECTVEGTSNPNLYWYRQAAGRGLQLLFYSVGIGQISSEVPQNLSASRPQDRQFILSSKKLLLSDSGFYLCAWSGGRGTEAFFGQGTRLTVV.